This T cell receptor beta chain stems from a study of EBV T-cell therapy then PD-1 blockade in nasopharyngeal carcinoma listed by TCRdb under 2021. The Qiagen DNeasy Kit was used to extract genomic DNA from the sorted cells. Deep sequencing of the TCR beta chain was done on the immunoSEQ platform. Regarding the original processing steps: Repertoire data analysis was performed with the immunoSEQ Analyzer software. In TCRdb, the immuneACCESS table is reduced to in-frame sequences with V and J assigned. These tables do not hold every clone; where another copy was compared, an unresolved V gene accounts for under half, and the others remain unexplained. The DNA was the basis for D and trimming; V, J and clone size are from that table. The sample table shows about 17,000 clones, and over 70% are seen once. The ten largest make up 29% of the sample. This clone was seen a handful of times. Its specific antigen is unknown. No quality values exist for individual bases; no much larger clone is one base distant.

The treatment or condition label corresponds to: AdE1-LMPpoly-expanded autologous EBV-specific T-cell therapy followed by anti-PD-1 nivolumab. The trim is 6 bases for V and 1 base for J, with a gap of 25 bases between the germline ends. The germline V gene (reference sequence) provides CDR1 MNHEY and CDR2 SMNVEV. The CDR3 covers 19 residues, taking in both the cysteine and the phenylalanine. The entry retains the CDR3 DNA only, 57 bases that are in frame from base 1. The origin of this receptor is a man aged 40-55 years with nasopharyngeal carcinoma. The material sequenced was CD8+ T cells from blood, taken at day 0 from a patient whose treatment included autologous EBV-specific T cells and nivolumab. The rearrangement combines TRBV27 with TRBJ1-3; the D gene remains uncertain. Here is the DNA: TGTGCCAGCAGCCCCTCTCGCCTTACTCTATGGGTATCTGGAAACACCATATATTTT. It specifies CASSPSRLTLWVSGNTIYF.